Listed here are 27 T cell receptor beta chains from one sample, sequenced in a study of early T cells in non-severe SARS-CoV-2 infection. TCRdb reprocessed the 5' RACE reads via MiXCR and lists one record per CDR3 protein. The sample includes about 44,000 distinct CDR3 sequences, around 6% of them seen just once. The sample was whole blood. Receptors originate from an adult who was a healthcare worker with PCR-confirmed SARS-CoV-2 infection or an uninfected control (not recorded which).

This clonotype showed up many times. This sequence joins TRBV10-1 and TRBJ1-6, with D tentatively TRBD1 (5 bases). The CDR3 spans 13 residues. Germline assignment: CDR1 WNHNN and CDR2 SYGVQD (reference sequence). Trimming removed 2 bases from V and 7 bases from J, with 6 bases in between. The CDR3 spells CASSERGNSPLHF. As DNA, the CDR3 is TGCGCCAGCAGTGAGAGGGGAAATTCACCCCTCCACTTT.

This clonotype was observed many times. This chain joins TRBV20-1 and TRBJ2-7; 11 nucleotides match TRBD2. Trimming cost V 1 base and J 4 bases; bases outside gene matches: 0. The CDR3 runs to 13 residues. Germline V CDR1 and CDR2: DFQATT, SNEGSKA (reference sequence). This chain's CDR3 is CSARGLAGYEQYF. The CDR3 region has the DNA TGCAGTGCTAGAGGACTAGCGGGGTACGAGCAGTACTTC.

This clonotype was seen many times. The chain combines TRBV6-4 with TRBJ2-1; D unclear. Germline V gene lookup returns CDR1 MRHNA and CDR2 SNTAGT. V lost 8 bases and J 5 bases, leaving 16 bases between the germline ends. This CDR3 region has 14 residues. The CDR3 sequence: CASATSEENNEQFF. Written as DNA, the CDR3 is TGTGCCAGCGCTACGTCAGAAGAAAACAATGAGCAGTTCTTC.

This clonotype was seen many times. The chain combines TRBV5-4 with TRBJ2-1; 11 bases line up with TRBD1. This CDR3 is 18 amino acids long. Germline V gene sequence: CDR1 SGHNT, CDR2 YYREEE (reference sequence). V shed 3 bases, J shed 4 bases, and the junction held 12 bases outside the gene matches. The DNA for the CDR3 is TGTGCCAGCAGCTACGGGACAGGGGGGGTGTCGGTTTACAATGAGCAGTTCTTC. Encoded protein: CASSYGTGGVSVYNEQFF.

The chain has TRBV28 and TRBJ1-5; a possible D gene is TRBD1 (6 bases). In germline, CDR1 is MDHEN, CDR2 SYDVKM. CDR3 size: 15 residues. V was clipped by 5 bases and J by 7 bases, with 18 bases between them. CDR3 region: CASSVPGGRGQPQHF. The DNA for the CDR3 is TGTGCCAGCAGTGTACCTGGTGGCAGGGGCCAGCCCCAGCATTTT.

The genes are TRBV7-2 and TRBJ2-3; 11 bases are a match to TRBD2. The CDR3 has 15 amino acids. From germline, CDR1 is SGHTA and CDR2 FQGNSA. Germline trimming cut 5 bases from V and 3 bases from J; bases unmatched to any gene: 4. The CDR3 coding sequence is TGTGCCAGCAGCCGTAGCGGGGGGGCTACAGATACGCAGTATTTT. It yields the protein CASSRSGGATDTQYF.

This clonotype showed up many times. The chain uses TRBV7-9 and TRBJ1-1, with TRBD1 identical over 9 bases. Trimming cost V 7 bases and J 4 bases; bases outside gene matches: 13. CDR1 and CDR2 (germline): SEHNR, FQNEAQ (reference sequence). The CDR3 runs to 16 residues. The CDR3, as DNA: TGTGCCAGCAACCTCCCAGGGACAGGGACGGGCACTGAAGCTTTCTTT. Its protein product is CASNLPGTGTGTEAFF.

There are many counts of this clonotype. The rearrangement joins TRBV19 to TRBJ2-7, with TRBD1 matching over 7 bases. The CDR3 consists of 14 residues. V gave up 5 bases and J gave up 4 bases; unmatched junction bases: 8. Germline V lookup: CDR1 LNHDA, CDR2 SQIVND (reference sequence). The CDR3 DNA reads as TGTGCCAGTAGTCCCACCGGGACAGCTTACGAGCAGTACTTC. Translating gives CASSPTGTAYEQYF.

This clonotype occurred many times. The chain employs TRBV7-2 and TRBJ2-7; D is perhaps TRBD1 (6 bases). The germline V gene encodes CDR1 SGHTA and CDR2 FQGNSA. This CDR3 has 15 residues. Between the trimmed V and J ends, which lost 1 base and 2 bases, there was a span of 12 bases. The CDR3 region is CASSLGSGETYEQYF. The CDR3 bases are TGTGCCAGCAGCTTAGGGTCAGGGGAAACCTACGAGCAGTACTTC.

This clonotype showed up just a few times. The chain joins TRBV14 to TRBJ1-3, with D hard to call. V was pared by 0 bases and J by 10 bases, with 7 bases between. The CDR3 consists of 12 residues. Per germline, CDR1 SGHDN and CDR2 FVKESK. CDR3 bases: TGTGCCAGCAGCCAAGATTTGGGGACCATATATTTT. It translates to CASSQDLGTIYF.

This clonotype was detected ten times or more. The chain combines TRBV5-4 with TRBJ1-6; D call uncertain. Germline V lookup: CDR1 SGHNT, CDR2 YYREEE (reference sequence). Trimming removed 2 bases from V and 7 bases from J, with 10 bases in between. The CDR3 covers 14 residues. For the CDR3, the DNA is TGTGCCAGCAGCTTATACGGACGAAATTCACCCCTCCACTTT. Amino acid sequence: CASSLYGRNSPLHF.

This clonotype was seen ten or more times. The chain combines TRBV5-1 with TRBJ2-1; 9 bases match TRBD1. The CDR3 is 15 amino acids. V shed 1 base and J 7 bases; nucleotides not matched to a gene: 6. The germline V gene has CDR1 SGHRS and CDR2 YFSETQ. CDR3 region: CASSLPGQGWNEQFF. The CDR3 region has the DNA TGCGCCAGCAGCTTGCCGGGACAGGGTTGGAATGAGCAGTTCTTC.

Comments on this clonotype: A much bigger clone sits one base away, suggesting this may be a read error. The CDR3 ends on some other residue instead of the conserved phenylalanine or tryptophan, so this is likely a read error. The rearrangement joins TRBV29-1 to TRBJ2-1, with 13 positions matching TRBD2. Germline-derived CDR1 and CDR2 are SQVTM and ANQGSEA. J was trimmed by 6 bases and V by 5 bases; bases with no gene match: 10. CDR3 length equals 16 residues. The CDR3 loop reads CSVPRPGTSGVNEQFS. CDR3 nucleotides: TGCAGCGTTCCTAGACCCGGGACTAGCGGGGTCAATGAGCAGTTCTCC.

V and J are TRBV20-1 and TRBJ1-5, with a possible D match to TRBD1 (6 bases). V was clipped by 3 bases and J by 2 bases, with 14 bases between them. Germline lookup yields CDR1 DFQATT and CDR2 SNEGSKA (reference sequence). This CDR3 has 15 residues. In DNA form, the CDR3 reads TGCAGTGCTAGTGTAGGGGGGCAGGGCAATCAGCCCCAGCATTTT. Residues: CSASVGGQGNQPQHF.

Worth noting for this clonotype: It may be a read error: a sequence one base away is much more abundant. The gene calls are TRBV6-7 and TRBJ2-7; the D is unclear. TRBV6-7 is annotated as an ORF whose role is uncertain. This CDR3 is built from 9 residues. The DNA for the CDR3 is TGTGCCAGCAGTTACTCCTTGGTCTTC. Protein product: CASSYSLVF.

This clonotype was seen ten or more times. The chain's CDR3 is CASSLGGLAGTYEQYF. The CDR3 coding sequence is TGTGCCAGCAGTTTAGGCGGACTAGCGGGGACGTACGAGCAGTACTTC. This chain joins TRBV12-3 or TRBV12-4 and TRBJ2-7; 12 positions match TRBD2. V lost 1 base and J lost 4; bases outside the gene matches: 5. CDR3 length equals 16 residues.

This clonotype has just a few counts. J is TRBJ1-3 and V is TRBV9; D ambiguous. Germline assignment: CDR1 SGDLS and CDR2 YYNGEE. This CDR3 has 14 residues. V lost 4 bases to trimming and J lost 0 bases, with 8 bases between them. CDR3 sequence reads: CASSSLSSGNTIYF. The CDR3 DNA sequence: TGTGCCAGCAGCTCCCTAAGCTCTGGAAACACCATATATTTT.

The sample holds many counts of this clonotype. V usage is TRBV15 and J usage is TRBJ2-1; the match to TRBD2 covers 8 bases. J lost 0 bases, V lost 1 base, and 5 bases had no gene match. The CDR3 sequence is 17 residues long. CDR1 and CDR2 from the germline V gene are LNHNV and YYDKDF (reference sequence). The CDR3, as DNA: TGTGCCACCAGCAGAGTGGCGGGGGGACTCTCCTACAATGAGCAGTTCTTC. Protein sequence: CATSRVAGGLSYNEQFF.

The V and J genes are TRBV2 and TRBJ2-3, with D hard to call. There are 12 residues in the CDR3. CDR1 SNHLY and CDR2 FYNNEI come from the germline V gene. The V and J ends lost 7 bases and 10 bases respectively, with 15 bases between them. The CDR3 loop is CASTTSAPAQYF. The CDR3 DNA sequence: TGTGCCAGCACCACGAGCGCTCCTGCGCAGTATTTT.

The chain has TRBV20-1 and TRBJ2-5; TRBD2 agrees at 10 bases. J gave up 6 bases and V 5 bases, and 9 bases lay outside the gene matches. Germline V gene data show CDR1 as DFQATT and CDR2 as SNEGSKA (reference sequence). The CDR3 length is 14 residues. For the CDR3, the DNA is TGCAGTGCTCACTCTAGCGGGGGAACAAAGACCCAGTACTTC. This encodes CSAHSSGGTKTQYF.

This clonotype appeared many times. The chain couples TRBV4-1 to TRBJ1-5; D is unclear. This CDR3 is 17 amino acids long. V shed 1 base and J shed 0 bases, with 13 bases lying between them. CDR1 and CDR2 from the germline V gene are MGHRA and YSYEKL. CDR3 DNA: TGCGCCAGCAGCCAAGTCCTTGCAGGTATTAGCAATCAGCCCCAGCATTTT. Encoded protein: CASSQVLAGISNQPQHF.

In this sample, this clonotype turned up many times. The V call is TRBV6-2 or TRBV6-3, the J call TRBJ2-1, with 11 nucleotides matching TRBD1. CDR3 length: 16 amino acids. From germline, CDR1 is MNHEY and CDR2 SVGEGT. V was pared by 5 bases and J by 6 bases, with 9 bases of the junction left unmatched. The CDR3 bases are TGTGCCAGCAGTCCGCGGACAGGGGGCAAAGTCAATGAGCAGTTCTTC. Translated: CASSPRTGGKVNEQFF.

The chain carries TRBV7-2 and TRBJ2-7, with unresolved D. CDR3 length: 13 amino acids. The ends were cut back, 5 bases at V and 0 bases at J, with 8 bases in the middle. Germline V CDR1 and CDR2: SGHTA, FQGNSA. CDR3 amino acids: CASSHEVSYEQYF. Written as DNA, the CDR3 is TGTGCCAGCAGCCACGAAGTCTCCTACGAGCAGTACTTC.

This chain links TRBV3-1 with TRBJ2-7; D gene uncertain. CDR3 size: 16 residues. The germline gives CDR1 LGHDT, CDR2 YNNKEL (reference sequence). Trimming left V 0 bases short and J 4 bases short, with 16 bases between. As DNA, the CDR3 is TGTGCCAGCAGCCAAGATATTGGCCAGGCTCCTTACGAGCAGTACTTC. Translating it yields CASSQDIGQAPYEQYF.

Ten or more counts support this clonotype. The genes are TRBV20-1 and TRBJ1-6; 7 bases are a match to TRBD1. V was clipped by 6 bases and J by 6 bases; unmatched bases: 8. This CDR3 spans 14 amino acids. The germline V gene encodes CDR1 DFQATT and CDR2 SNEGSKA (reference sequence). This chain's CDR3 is CSAHDREGNSPLHF. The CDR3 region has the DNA TGCAGTGCCCACGACAGGGAGGGTAATTCACCCCTCCACTTT.

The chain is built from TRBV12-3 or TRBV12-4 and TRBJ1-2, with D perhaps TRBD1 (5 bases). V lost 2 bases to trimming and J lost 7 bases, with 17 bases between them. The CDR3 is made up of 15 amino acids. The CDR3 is CASSLLGQGRSGYTF. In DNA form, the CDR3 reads TGTGCCAGCAGTTTATTGGGGCAGGGCAGGTCTGGCTACACCTTC.

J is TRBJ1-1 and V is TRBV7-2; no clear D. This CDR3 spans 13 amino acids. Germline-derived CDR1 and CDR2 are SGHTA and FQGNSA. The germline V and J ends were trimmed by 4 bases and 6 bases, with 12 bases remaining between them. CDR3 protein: CASSSWTEPEAFF. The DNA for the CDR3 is TGTGCCAGCAGCTCATGGACGGAACCTGAAGCTTTCTTT.